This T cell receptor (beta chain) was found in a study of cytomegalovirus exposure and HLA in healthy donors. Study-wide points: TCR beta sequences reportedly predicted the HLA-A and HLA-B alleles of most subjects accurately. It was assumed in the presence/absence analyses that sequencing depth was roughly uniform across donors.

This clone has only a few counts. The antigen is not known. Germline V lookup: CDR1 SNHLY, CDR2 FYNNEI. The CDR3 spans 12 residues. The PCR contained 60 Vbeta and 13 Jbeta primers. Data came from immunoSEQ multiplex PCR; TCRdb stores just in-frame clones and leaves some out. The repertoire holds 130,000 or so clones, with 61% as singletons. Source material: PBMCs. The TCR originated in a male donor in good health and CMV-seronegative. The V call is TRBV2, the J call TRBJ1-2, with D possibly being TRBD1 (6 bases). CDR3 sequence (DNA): TGTGCGACCACGGCAGGGGAGCTTGGCTACACCTTC. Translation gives CATTAGELGYTF.